This is a list of T cell receptor beta chains from one sample in a study of T cells after yellow fever vaccination. TCRdb called the 5' RACE reads again in MiXCR, with one record for every CDR3 protein. The data show some 560,000 distinct CDR3 sequences, around 21% seen once. The sequencing used PBMCs, collected 15 days after the yellow fever booster vaccination. The receptors here all came from a man aged 25-45 years who received the YFV17D yellow fever vaccine. Each CDR3 is given with its conserved first and last residue. Each record gives: J gene, V gene, D gene, clone size, CDR3 protein, CDR3 DNA. A D gene is named only where the DNA matches it firmly. The size of a clone is reported for some rows only, either as once, few or many, or as a class for expanded clones.

J: TRBJ2-1; V: TRBV19; D: NA; size: NA; CDR3: CASKPQEGRNEQFF; DNA: TGTGCCAGTAAGCCCCAGGAAGGTCGAAATGAGCAGTTCTTC
J: TRBJ1-1; V: TRBV20-1; D: NA; size: few; CDR3: CSARTALSAEAFF; DNA: TGCAGTGCACGGACAGCCCTTAGCGCTGAAGCTTTCTTT
J: TRBJ1-1; V: TRBV18; D: NA; size: NA; CDR3: CASSPLAAVEAFF; DNA: TGTGCCAGCTCACCGCTAGCAGCAGTTGAAGCTTTCTTT
J: TRBJ2-2; V: TRBV20-1; D: NA; size: few; CDR3: CSARDVPGELFF; DNA: TGCAGTGCTAGAGATGTCCCCGGGGAGCTGTTTTTT
J: TRBJ2-7; V: TRBV7-2; D: TRBD2; size: NA; CDR3: CASSLEAGVKEQYF; DNA: TGTGCCAGCAGCTTAGAAGCGGGAGTAAAAGAGCAGTACTTC
J: TRBJ2-7; V: TRBV7-2; D: TRBD2; size: many; CDR3: CASSQGLAGEQYF; DNA: TGTGCCAGCAGCCAGGGACTAGCGGGCGAGCAGTACTTC
J: TRBJ2-2; V: TRBV2; D: NA; size: few; CDR3: CASSEELGTGELFF; DNA: TGTGCCAGCAGTGAAGAACTAGGTACCGGGGAGCTGTTTTTT
J: TRBJ2-3; V: TRBV5-1; D: NA; size: NA; CDR3: CASSSGPHTDTQYF; DNA: TGCGCCAGCAGCTCGGGACCCCACACAGATACGCAGTATTTT
J: TRBJ2-1; V: TRBV18; D: TRBD2; size: few; CDR3: CASSLVAGNNEQFF; DNA: TGTGCCAGCTCACTTGTAGCGGGAAACAATGAGCAGTTCTTC
J: TRBJ2-2; V: TRBV5-1; D: NA; size: NA; CDR3: CASGQGAGELFF; DNA: TGCGCCAGCGGCCAAGGGGCCGGGGAGCTGTTTTTT
J: TRBJ2-6; V: TRBV15; D: NA; size: few; CDR3: CATSRDRTAYSGANVLTF; DNA: TGTGCCACCAGCAGAGACAGGACAGCCTACTCTGGGGCCAACGTCCTGACTTTC
J: TRBJ2-1; V: TRBV20-1; D: TRBD2; size: NA; CDR3: CSALGVLAGVRNEQFF; DNA: TGCAGTGCTTTGGGGGTCCTAGCGGGAGTGAGAAATGAGCAGTTCTTC
J: TRBJ1-2; V: TRBV7-2; D: TRBD1; size: NA; CDR3: CASSEGQGRGGYTF; DNA: TGTGCCAGCAGCGAGGGACAGGGTAGGGGTGGCTACACCTTC
J: TRBJ1-1; V: TRBV7-2; D: NA; size: few; CDR3: CASSFERGIAAFF; DNA: TGTGCCAGCAGCTTCGAAAGGGGCATTGCGGCTTTCTTT
J: TRBJ2-1; V: TRBV24-1; D: TRBD1; size: NA; CDR3: CATSDYSGTGIHEQFF; DNA: TGTGCCACCAGTGATTATTCCGGGACAGGGATACATGAGCAGTTCTTC
J: TRBJ2-6; V: TRBV7-9; D: NA; size: few; CDR3: CASSHLAGANVLTF; DNA: TGTGCCAGCAGCCACCTAGCTGGGGCCAACGTCCTGACTTTC
J: TRBJ2-6; V: TRBV9; D: NA; size: NA; CDR3: CASSFEVPSRGGANVLTF; DNA: TGTGCCAGCAGCTTTGAGGTACCCTCAAGAGGCGGGGCCAACGTCCTGACTTTC
J: TRBJ2-3; V: TRBV9; D: NA; size: many; CDR3: CASSPEGHGTDTQYF; DNA: TGTGCCAGCAGCCCTGAGGGGCACGGCACAGATACGCAGTATTTT
J: TRBJ2-1; V: TRBV7-9; D: NA; size: NA; CDR3: CASSTEGRVLGEQFF; DNA: TGTGCCAGCAGCACGGAGGGGCGGGTACTGGGTGAGCAGTTCTTC
J: TRBJ2-7; V: TRBV30; D: NA; size: NA; CDR3: CAWSRGGASYEQYF; DNA: TGTGCCTGGAGCCGAGGGGGGGCCTCCTACGAGCAGTACTTC
J: TRBJ2-1; V: TRBV7-8; D: NA; size: many; CDR3: CASSGRGDNEQFF; DNA: TGTGCCAGCAGTGGCCGGGGAGACAATGAGCAGTTCTTC
J: TRBJ2-1; V: TRBV5-6; D: TRBD2; size: few; CDR3: CASSGVERGRIDNEQFF; DNA: TGTGCCAGCAGCGGGGTAGAGCGCGGGAGAATCGACAATGAGCAGTTCTTC
J: TRBJ1-1; V: TRBV7-9; D: NA; size: NA; CDR3: CASSLARQGTEAFF; DNA: TGTGCCAGCAGCTTAGCGCGGCAGGGCACTGAAGCTTTCTTT
J: TRBJ2-5; V: TRBV18; D: TRBD1; size: NA; CDR3: CASSPWTGGSGQETQYF; DNA: TGTGCCAGCTCACCATGGACAGGGGGTAGCGGCCAAGAGACCCAGTACTTC
J: TRBJ2-2; V: TRBV12-3/TRBV12-4; D: TRBD1; size: NA; CDR3: CASRSPGQGYTGELFF; DNA: TGTGCCAGCAGGTCACCGGGACAGGGTTACACCGGGGAGCTGTTTTTT
J: TRBJ2-7; V: TRBV7-2; D: TRBD1; size: NA; CDR3: CASSWDRGLYEQYF; DNA: TGTGCCAGCAGCTGGGACAGGGGGCTGTACGAGCAGTACTTC